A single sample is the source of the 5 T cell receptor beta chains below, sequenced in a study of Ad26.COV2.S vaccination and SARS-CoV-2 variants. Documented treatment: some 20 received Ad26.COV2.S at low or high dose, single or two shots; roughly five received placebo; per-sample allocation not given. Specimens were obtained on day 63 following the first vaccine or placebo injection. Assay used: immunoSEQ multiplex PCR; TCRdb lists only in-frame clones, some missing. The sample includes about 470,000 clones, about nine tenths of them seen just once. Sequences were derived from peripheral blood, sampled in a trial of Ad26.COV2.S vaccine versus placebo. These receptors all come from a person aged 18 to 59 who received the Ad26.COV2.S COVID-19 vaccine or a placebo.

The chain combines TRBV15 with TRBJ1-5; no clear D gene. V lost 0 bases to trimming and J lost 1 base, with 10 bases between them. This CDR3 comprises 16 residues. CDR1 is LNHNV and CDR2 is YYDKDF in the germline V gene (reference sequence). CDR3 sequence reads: CATSRENPGSNQPQHF. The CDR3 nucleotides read TGTGCCACCAGCAGAGAGAATCCTGGGAGCAATCAGCCCCAGCATTTT. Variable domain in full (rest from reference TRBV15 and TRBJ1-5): DAMVIQNPRYQVTQFGKPVTLSCSQTLNHNVMYWYQQKSSQAPKLLFHYYDKDFNNEADTPDNFQSRRPNTSFCFLDIRSPGLGDTAMYLCATSRENPGSNQPQHFGDGTRLSIL.

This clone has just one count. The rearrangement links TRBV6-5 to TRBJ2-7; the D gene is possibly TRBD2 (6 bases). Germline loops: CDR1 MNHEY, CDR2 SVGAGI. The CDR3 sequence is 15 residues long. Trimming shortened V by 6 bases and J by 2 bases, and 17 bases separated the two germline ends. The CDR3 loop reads CASSHAGVAAYEQYF. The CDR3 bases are TGTGCCAGCAGCCACGCCGGGGTAGCGGCCTACGAGCAGTACTTC.

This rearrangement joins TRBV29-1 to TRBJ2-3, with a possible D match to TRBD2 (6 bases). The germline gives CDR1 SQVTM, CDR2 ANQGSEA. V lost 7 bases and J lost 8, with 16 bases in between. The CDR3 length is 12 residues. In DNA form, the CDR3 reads TGCAGCGCTCAATCTAGCGTCGGTACGCAGTATTTT. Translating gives CSAQSSVGTQYF.

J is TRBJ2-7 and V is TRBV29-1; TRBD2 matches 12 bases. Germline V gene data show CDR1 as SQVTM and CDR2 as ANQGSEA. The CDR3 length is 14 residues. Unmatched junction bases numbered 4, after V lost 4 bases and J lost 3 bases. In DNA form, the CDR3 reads TGCAGCGTTGGACTAGCGGGGGACTACTACGAGCAGTACTTC. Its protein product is CSVGLAGDYYEQYF.

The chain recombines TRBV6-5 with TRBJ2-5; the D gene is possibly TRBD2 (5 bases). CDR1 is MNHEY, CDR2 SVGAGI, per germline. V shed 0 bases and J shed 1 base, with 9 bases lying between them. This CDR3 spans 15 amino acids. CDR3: CASSYSTGIQETQYF. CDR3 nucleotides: TGTGCCAGCAGTTACTCGACGGGAATCCAAGAGACCCAGTACTTC.